A selection of T cell receptor beta chains follows, all from one sample in a study of blood T cells in healthy people across ages. Each CDR3 protein is one row after TCRdb ran MiXCR on the 5' RACE reads. The data show 800,000 to 900,000 distinct CDR3 sequences, roughly 60% seen once. Sample: blood. These receptors all stem from a young man in good health. Each CDR3 is given with its conserved first and last residue. D genes are given only for firm matches. A row's size may be missing; if present it is once, few, many or a size class.

d_call,j_call,v_call,clone_size,cdr3_nt,cdr3_aa
-,TRBJ1-5,TRBV10-3,-,TGTGCCATCAGTGAGGACCGACAGACTTCGGCCCAGCATTTT,CAISEDRQTSAQHF
-,TRBJ2-7,TRBV20-1,-,TGCAGTGCTAGGAACAGGCCCACTTCTGAGCAGTACTTC,CSARNRPTSEQYF
-,TRBJ2-7,TRBV28,-,TGTGCCAGCAGTTTAATTTCTCTTCTGGGGGGCCAGTACGAGCAGTACTTC,CASSLISLLGGQYEQYF
-,TRBJ2-7,TRBV4-1,-,TGCGCCAGCAGCCAAGGGAGAGGGGAGAGAAGGACACCACTTTACGAGCAGTACTTC,CASSQGRGERRTPLYEQYF
-,TRBJ2-6,TRBV7-6,few,TGTGCCAGCAGCTTACAGGGGTTTAGGTACTCTGGGGCCAACGTCCTGACTTTC,CASSLQGFRYSGANVLTF
-,TRBJ2-2,TRBV20-1,-,TGCAGTGCTAGCCGGGGACTCCACACCGGGGAGCTGTTTTTT,CSASRGLHTGELFF
TRBD2,TRBJ2-1,TRBV7-9,-,TGTGCCAGCAGCTCCTTAACCGGACTAGCTTTCAATGAGCAGTTCTTC,CASSSLTGLAFNEQFF
-,TRBJ2-1,TRBV5-1,-,TGCGCCAGCAGCTTTACAAGTGAGCAGTTCTTC,CASSFTSEQFF
-,TRBJ1-6,TRBV5-1,-,TGCGCCAGCAGCTCCAGGGTTTCCGATTCACCCCTCCACTTT,CASSSRVSDSPLHF
-,TRBJ1-1,TRBV3-1,-,TGCGCCAGCAGTACCCCGGCCTCGAGCACTGAAGCTTTCTTT,CASSTPASSTEAFF
TRBD2,TRBJ2-3,TRBV29-1,-,TGCAGCGTTGTGTGGACTAGGACGACAGATACGCAGTATTTT,CSVVWTRTTDTQYF
-,TRBJ1-4,TRBV5-1,-,TGCGCCAGCAGCTTGGACTTCCGGACGGCTAATGAAAAACTGTTTTTT,CASSLDFRTANEKLFF
-,TRBJ1-2,TRBV7-2,-,TGTGCCAGCAGCGGAGGTGGGATAGATGGCTACACCTTC,CASSGGGIDGYTF
-,TRBJ2-1,TRBV12-3/TRBV12-4,few,TGTGCCAGCAGTTTGATAGGGTATGAGCAGTTCTTC,CASSLIGYEQFF
-,TRBJ2-4,TRBV29-1,once,TGCAGCGCGACAGGACCCAAAAACATTCAGTACTTC,CSATGPKNIQYF
-,TRBJ1-6,TRBV6-5,-,TGTGCCAGCAGTTGGTCCCATAGCGGATCACCCCTCCACTTT,CASSWSHSGSPLHF
TRBD2,TRBJ2-3,TRBV6-2/TRBV6-3,-,TGTGCCAGCATGAAGGCTAGCGGGCAAGATACGCAGTATTTT,CASMKASGQDTQYF
-,TRBJ2-1,TRBV7-3,once,TGTGCCAGCAGCACATACGACGGGAGATCGGAGTTCTTC,CASSTYDGRSEFF
-,TRBJ2-5,TRBV7-9,-,TGTGCCAGCAGCCATCTGACAGCCCAAGAGACCCAGTACTTC,CASSHLTAQETQYF
-,TRBJ2-7,TRBV12-3/TRBV12-4,-,TGTGCCAGCAGTTTTGACGGCTCCTACGAGCAGTACTTC,CASSFDGSYEQYF
-,TRBJ2-5,TRBV20-1,few,TGCAGTGCTATAGCGCTACTTGAAGAGACCCAGTACTTC,CSAIALLEETQYF
-,TRBJ2-1,TRBV4-2,-,TGTGCCAGCAGCCAAGAGGAGAATTACAATGAGCAGTTCTTC,CASSQEENYNEQFF
TRBD1,TRBJ2-3,TRBV5-1,once,TGCGCCAGCAGCTGGGAACAGGGGGCGCGGACAGATACGCAGTATTTT,CASSWEQGARTDTQYF
TRBD2,TRBJ2-1,TRBV25-1,-,TGTGCCAGCAGTGAATATCGCGGGGGCAATGAGCAGTTCTTC,CASSEYRGGNEQFF
TRBD1,TRBJ2-5,TRBV27,-,TGTGCCAGCAGTTCCTACCGGGACAGCAATATTCCTCCGCAAGAGACCCAGTACTTC,CASSSYRDSNIPPQETQYF
-,TRBJ1-2,TRBV29-1,many,TGCAGCGCCTCTCAGGATACTTATGGCTACACCTTC,CSASQDTYGYTF